This record looks at one TCR beta chain sequence and its context. Its specific antigen is unknown. No base-level quality is on record; no much larger clone is a single base apart. This sample was taken from a study of T cell responses to AZD1222 COVID-19 vaccine (dated by TCRdb to the early 2020s). Study-wide context: AZD1222 recipients whose second dose came at about 4 weeks and those whose second dose came at about 12 weeks were combined into one group, since spike-specific TCR depth and breadth did not differ between the two schedules. Trial participants were enrolled by age into 18-55, 56-69 and 70-plus year subgroups, with approximately 160, 26 and 62 TCR-sequenced participants respectively. TCR sequencing covered fewer than 250 trial participants: approximately 200 given two doses of AZD1222 and 26 given two doses of MenACWY control vaccine.

The sample's time point, from its label and the paper: baseline before first vaccination. Samples from vaccinated people were obtained from the UK trials COV001 and COV002, which included a single-blind randomized controlled phase 2/3 trial of AZD1222 (ChAdOx1 nCoV-19) in healthy adults. Trial participant PBMC samples were collected at day 0 and day 28 after the second dose for TCRbeta chain sequencing. The CDR3 regions of human TCRbeta chains were analyzed by immunosequencing. On the study's bioinformatics: Repertoire TCRs were checked for matches against a reference library of SARS-CoV-2-specific TCRs that had been generated using the MIRA antigen-specificity platform. Breadth was defined as the fraction of unique TCRs that were SARS-CoV-2-associated, and depth was defined as the fraction of total T cells that were SARS-CoV-2-associated. Using the MIRA data, every spike-specific TCR was mapped to the spike region that the TCR reacted to and assigned to either a CD4 or a CD8 class. Log10-transformed breadth and depth values were compared by one-way ANOVA with Sidak's multiple comparisons tests. The clones in this table, taken by TCRdb from immuneACCESS, are in-frame only. Not every clone is retained; where verified, under half of the shortfall comes from an unresolved V gene, and the cause of the rest is unknown. From that table come the V and J calls and clone size; the DNA was used to work out D and trimming. The table for this sample lists about 79,000 clones; around 82% of them were counted only once. Clones ranked in the top ten supply 22% of the sample.

Its CDR3 holds 15 amino acids, cysteine through phenylalanine. CDR3 DNA is the only sequence kept; it has 45 bases, read in frame from the first base. Compared with germline, V lacks 3 bases and J lacks 0 bases; bases without a gene match: 1. The germline V gene (reference sequence) yields MNHEY for CDR1 and SMNVEV for CDR2. Points the paper makes about the study in general: Conclusions about previously exposed vaccinees were limited because only 5 or 6 AZD1222 recipients were SARS-CoV-2 seropositive at baseline. Because no samples from the day 14 peak response were available, repertoires could be characterized only after the peak T cell response. Most participants were white British and females outnumbered males, and the authors suggested that clonal diversity may have been underestimated. Nearly half of unique spike-specific TCRs reportedly recognized epitopes outside regions mutated in the B.1.351 and B.1.1.7 variants. After two AZD1222 doses, spike-specific TCR breadth and depth were significantly higher than at day 0 and than in MenACWY recipients. In the small 56-69-year group, the increase in depth fell short of significance, most likely because of low power. CD4 TCRs associated with the vaccine covered the entire spike protein, and the dominant responses were in regions 160-218 and 743-854.

The chain joins TRBV27 to TRBJ2-4, with TRBD1 matching 8 junction bases. This clonotype was sampled from an adult in good health. The specimen was peripheral blood, collected on day 0 of AZD1222 vaccination. The sequenced DNA: TGTGCCAGCAGTTTCAGGGGGCCAGCCAAAAACATTCAGTACTTC. Its translation is CASSFRGPAKNIQYF.